The rows below give T cell receptor beta chains drawn from one sample of a study of control samples from healthy donors and cancer patients. The protocol was immunoSEQ multiplex PCR, while the TCRdb copy is restricted to in-frame clones and leaves out a portion. In the table there are roughly 45,000 clones, around nine tenths of which are singletons. The sample consisted of PBMCs. The receptors shown here come from a man aged 25-40 years with colorectal cancer. The CDR3 runs from the conserved cysteine through the conserved F or W. The order of the fields is D gene, V gene, clone size, J gene, CDR3 protein, CDR3 DNA. D genes are given only for firm matches. Where a row states a size, it is once, few, many or the class of an expanded clone; other rows omit it.

D gene: .
V gene: TRBV11-2
clone size: .
J gene: TRBJ1-3
CDR3 protein: CASSSQFTETGNSGNTIYF
CDR3 DNA: TGTGCCAGCAGCTCACAGTTTACCGAAACAGGGAACTCTGGAAACACCATATATTTT

D gene: .
V gene: TRBV7-7
clone size: .
J gene: TRBJ2-3
CDR3 protein: CASSFRTADTQYF
CDR3 DNA: TGTGCTAGCAGCTTTCGGACCGCAGATACGCAGTATTTT

D gene: TRBD2
V gene: TRBV6-2/TRBV6-3
clone size: .
J gene: TRBJ2-1
CDR3 protein: CASSYRASGGYDNEQFF
CDR3 DNA: TGTGCCAGCAGTTATAGGGCTAGCGGGGGGTATGACAATGAGCAGTTCTTC

D gene: TRBD2
V gene: TRBV5-1
clone size: .
J gene: TRBJ2-3
CDR3 protein: CASSGTTSGGADTQYF
CDR3 DNA: TGCGCCAGCAGCGGGACGACTAGCGGGGGGGCAGATACGCAGTATTTT

D gene: .
V gene: TRBV27
clone size: .
J gene: TRBJ1-2
CDR3 protein: CASSFSVRTTYGYTF
CDR3 DNA: TGTGCCAGCAGTTTCAGTGTCAGAACAACATATGGCTACACCTTC

D gene: .
V gene: TRBV7-6
clone size: .
J gene: TRBJ2-7
CDR3 protein: CASSLWVDSHEQYF
CDR3 DNA: TGTGCCAGCAGCTTATGGGTCGACAGCCACGAGCAGTACTTC

D gene: .
V gene: TRBV27
clone size: .
J gene: TRBJ1-6
CDR3 protein: CASSFRDTNSPLHF
CDR3 DNA: TGTGCCAGCAGTTTCCGGGACACAAATTCACCCCTCCACTTT

D gene: .
V gene: TRBV24-1
clone size: .
J gene: TRBJ2-1
CDR3 protein: CATSVPTGTSNEQFF
CDR3 DNA: TGTGCCACCAGTGTCCCAACCGGGACGAGCAATGAGCAGTTCTTC

D gene: .
V gene: TRBV2
clone size: .
J gene: TRBJ2-4
CDR3 protein: CASTRDRANIQYF
CDR3 DNA: TGTGCCAGCACCCGGGATCGCGCAAACATTCAGTACTTC

D gene: .
V gene: TRBV5-3
clone size: .
J gene: TRBJ1-2
CDR3 protein: CARSSDMGYTF
CDR3 DNA: TGTGCCAGAAGCTCGGACATGGGCTACACCTTC

D gene: .
V gene: TRBV30
clone size: .
J gene: TRBJ1-1
CDR3 protein: CAWRFRRPTMNTEAFF
CDR3 DNA: TGTGCCTGGAGATTTCGGCGCCCGACCATGAACACTGAAGCTTTCTTT

D gene: .
V gene: TRBV7-8
clone size: .
J gene: TRBJ1-1
CDR3 protein: CASSLHRRNTEAFF
CDR3 DNA: TGTGCCAGCAGCCTTCACAGACGGAACACTGAAGCTTTCTTT

D gene: .
V gene: TRBV12-5
clone size: .
J gene: TRBJ1-2
CDR3 protein: CASGLVRGGDHGYTF
CDR3 DNA: TGTGCTAGTGGTTTGGTACGAGGGGGAGACCATGGCTACACCTTC

D gene: TRBD1
V gene: TRBV4-1
clone size: .
J gene: TRBJ1-6
CDR3 protein: CASSLLPGQGNSPLHF
CDR3 DNA: TGCGCCAGCAGCCTTCTACCTGGACAGGGAAATTCACCCCTCCACTTT

D gene: .
V gene: TRBV7-2
clone size: .
J gene: TRBJ1-5
CDR3 protein: CASSPGRDNQPQHF
CDR3 DNA: TGTGCCAGCAGCCCCGGAAGGGACAATCAGCCCCAGCATTTT

D gene: .
V gene: TRBV7-9
clone size: .
J gene: TRBJ2-2
CDR3 protein: CASSQNRVSTGELFF
CDR3 DNA: TGTGCCAGCAGCCAGAATCGCGTCTCCACCGGGGAGCTGTTTTTT

D gene: .
V gene: TRBV30
clone size: .
J gene: TRBJ1-5
CDR3 protein: CAWSVRGSLGDQHF
CDR3 DNA: TGTGCCTGGAGTGTTAGGGGGAGTCTGGGTGACCAGCATTTT

D gene: .
V gene: TRBV4-3
clone size: .
J gene: TRBJ1-1
CDR3 protein: CASSQGWQVTNTEAFF
CDR3 DNA: TGCGCCAGCAGCCAAGGGTGGCAGGTAACGAACACTGAAGCTTTCTTT

D gene: .
V gene: TRBV6-5
clone size: .
J gene: TRBJ2-1
CDR3 protein: CASSYRQGWNEQFF
CDR3 DNA: TGTGCCAGCAGTTACCGGCAGGGTTGGAATGAGCAGTTCTTC

D gene: TRBD1
V gene: TRBV30
clone size: .
J gene: TRBJ1-5
CDR3 protein: CAWSVPGQGTFGAQHF
CDR3 DNA: TGTGCCTGGAGTGTCCCGGGACAGGGGACCTTCGGTGCCCAGCATTTT

D gene: TRBD1
V gene: TRBV6-2/TRBV6-3
clone size: .
J gene: TRBJ2-1
CDR3 protein: CASSYSSVRGQGREQFF
CDR3 DNA: TGTGCCAGCAGTTACTCCAGTGTGAGGGGACAGGGCAGAGAGCAGTTCTTC

D gene: TRBD1
V gene: TRBV7-6
clone size: .
J gene: TRBJ1-5
CDR3 protein: CASSPGQGHQPQHF
CDR3 DNA: TGTGCCAGCAGTCCGGGACAGGGACATCAGCCCCAGCATTTT

D gene: TRBD1
V gene: TRBV6-1
clone size: .
J gene: TRBJ1-2
CDR3 protein: CASSERDSGTGVGGYTF
CDR3 DNA: TGTGCCAGCAGTGAAAGGGACTCGGGGACAGGGGTGGGTGGCTACACCTTC

D gene: .
V gene: TRBV3-1/TRBV3-2
clone size: .
J gene: TRBJ2-1
CDR3 protein: CASSPRGLLSSYNEQFF
CDR3 DNA: TGTGCCAGCAGCCCTCGGGGACTTTTAAGCTCCTACAATGAGCAGTTCTTC

D gene: .
V gene: TRBV10-2
clone size: .
J gene: TRBJ2-7
CDR3 protein: CASSESLTGFHEQYF
CDR3 DNA: TGCGCCAGCAGTGAGTCTTTAACAGGGTTCCACGAGCAGTACTTC

D gene: TRBD1
V gene: TRBV5-6
clone size: .
J gene: TRBJ2-7
CDR3 protein: CASSVGQGRGEQYF
CDR3 DNA: TGTGCCAGCAGCGTGGGACAGGGGAGAGGGGAGCAGTACTTC

D gene: .
V gene: TRBV5-8
clone size: .
J gene: TRBJ2-3
CDR3 protein: CASSFEGLRTDTQYF
CDR3 DNA: TGTGCCAGCAGCTTTGAAGGGTTAAGAACAGATACGCAGTATTTT

D gene: TRBD1
V gene: TRBV18
clone size: few
J gene: TRBJ2-7
CDR3 protein: CASSPPGQGLYEQYF
CDR3 DNA: TGTGCCAGCTCACCTCCGGGACAGGGGCTCTACGAGCAGTACTTC

D gene: .
V gene: TRBV6-6
clone size: .
J gene: TRBJ1-6
CDR3 protein: CASSYGVYNSPLHF
CDR3 DNA: TGTGCCAGCAGTTACGGGGTCTATAATTCACCCCTCCACTTT

D gene: .
V gene: TRBV7-2
clone size: .
J gene: TRBJ2-7
CDR3 protein: CASSSGTYPYEQYF
CDR3 DNA: TGTGCCAGCAGCTCCGGGACTTACCCCTACGAGCAGTACTTC

D gene: .
V gene: TRBV19
clone size: .
J gene: TRBJ1-2
CDR3 protein: CASSTGAGNNGYTF
CDR3 DNA: TGTGCCAGTAGTACAGGGGCGGGGAACAATGGCTACACCTTC

D gene: TRBD1
V gene: TRBV18
clone size: .
J gene: TRBJ1-4
CDR3 protein: CASSPNGQGNEKLFF
CDR3 DNA: TGTGCCAGCTCACCAAACGGACAGGGAAACGAAAAACTGTTTTTT

D gene: .
V gene: TRBV27
clone size: .
J gene: TRBJ1-2
CDR3 protein: CASSLSSPHYGYTF
CDR3 DNA: TGTGCCAGCAGTTTATCGAGTCCACACTATGGCTACACCTTC

D gene: TRBD2
V gene: TRBV11-2
clone size: .
J gene: TRBJ2-5
CDR3 protein: CASSQLAGVETQYF
CDR3 DNA: TGTGCCAGCAGCCAACTAGCGGGGGTTGAGACCCAGTACTTC

D gene: TRBD1
V gene: TRBV6-5
clone size: .
J gene: TRBJ2-1
CDR3 protein: CASSHRDSSYNEQFF
CDR3 DNA: TGTGCCAGCAGTCACCGGGACAGCTCCTACAATGAGCAGTTCTTC

D gene: .
V gene: TRBV7-2
clone size: .
J gene: TRBJ2-7
CDR3 protein: CASSLVADYEQYF
CDR3 DNA: TGTGCCAGCAGCTTAGTGGCAGACTACGAGCAGTACTTC

D gene: TRBD2
V gene: TRBV3-1/TRBV3-2
clone size: .
J gene: TRBJ2-3
CDR3 protein: CASSQDGAGGLSQYF
CDR3 DNA: TGTGCCAGCAGCCAAGATGGGGCGGGGGGGCTCTCGCAGTATTTT

D gene: .
V gene: TRBV5-1
clone size: .
J gene: TRBJ2-5
CDR3 protein: CASSFGGTQETQYF
CDR3 DNA: TGCGCCAGCAGCTTCGGGGGCACACAAGAGACCCAGTACTTC

D gene: TRBD2
V gene: TRBV7-9
clone size: .
J gene: TRBJ2-2
CDR3 protein: CASSLRLADTGELFF
CDR3 DNA: TGTGCCAGCAGCTTAAGGCTAGCGGACACCGGGGAGCTGTTTTTT

D gene: .
V gene: TRBV6-5
clone size: .
J gene: TRBJ1-3
CDR3 protein: CASSYLIGGNTIYF
CDR3 DNA: TGTGCCAGCAGTTACCTTATAGGTGGAAACACCATATATTTT

D gene: .
V gene: TRBV6-2/TRBV6-3
clone size: .
J gene: TRBJ1-6
CDR3 protein: CAGSYAEFNSPLHF
CDR3 DNA: TGTGCCGGCAGTTATGCAGAATTTAATTCACCCCTCCACTTT

D gene: .
V gene: TRBV30
clone size: .
J gene: TRBJ2-4
CDR3 protein: CAWRPGTYSDIQYF
CDR3 DNA: TGTGCCTGGAGGCCCGGGACGTACAGTGACATTCAGTACTTC

D gene: .
V gene: TRBV7-2
clone size: .
J gene: TRBJ1-2
CDR3 protein: CASSLGLFNYGYTF
CDR3 DNA: TGTGCCAGCAGCTTAGGACTGTTTAACTATGGCTACACCTTC

D gene: .
V gene: TRBV30
clone size: .
J gene: TRBJ1-1
CDR3 protein: CAWSVSRVNTEAFF
CDR3 DNA: TGTGCCTGGAGTGTTTCCCGGGTGAACACTGAAGCTTTCTTT

D gene: TRBD1
V gene: TRBV30
clone size: .
J gene: TRBJ1-5
CDR3 protein: CAWSVQGAQPQHF
CDR3 DNA: TGTGCCTGGAGTGTGCAGGGGGCCCAGCCCCAGCATTTT

D gene: .
V gene: TRBV5-1
clone size: .
J gene: TRBJ2-3
CDR3 protein: CASSPRQWDTQYF
CDR3 DNA: TGCGCCAGCAGCCCTCGACAATGGGATACGCAGTATTTT

D gene: .
V gene: TRBV12-3/TRBV12-4
clone size: .
J gene: TRBJ1-2
CDR3 protein: CASSLIPQGLLTF
CDR3 DNA: TGTGCCAGCAGTTTAATCCCCCAGGGATTGCTCACCTTC

D gene: .
V gene: TRBV6-2/TRBV6-3
clone size: .
J gene: TRBJ2-7
CDR3 protein: CASSPQGRGSYEQYF
CDR3 DNA: TGTGCCAGCAGTCCCCAGGGAAGGGGGTCCTACGAGCAGTACTTC

D gene: TRBD1
V gene: TRBV30
clone size: .
J gene: TRBJ2-2
CDR3 protein: CAWIPGQPNTGELFF
CDR3 DNA: TGTGCCTGGATCCCGGGACAGCCGAACACCGGGGAGCTGTTTTTT

D gene: .
V gene: TRBV6-6
clone size: once
J gene: TRBJ1-2
CDR3 protein: CASSYSRGDYGYTF
CDR3 DNA: TGTGCCAGCAGTTACTCGCGGGGGGACTATGGCTACACCTTC

D gene: .
V gene: TRBV13
clone size: .
J gene: TRBJ2-7
CDR3 protein: CASSSYGGRFDEQYF
CDR3 DNA: TGTGCCAGCAGCTCTTATGGGGGGCGCTTCGACGAGCAGTACTTC

D gene: TRBD2
V gene: TRBV10-1
clone size: .
J gene: TRBJ2-1
CDR3 protein: CASSEAGGSNEQFF
CDR3 DNA: TGCGCCAGCAGTGAGGCGGGGGGGTCCAATGAGCAGTTCTTC

D gene: .
V gene: TRBV6-5
clone size: .
J gene: TRBJ1-5
CDR3 protein: CASRTGNSNQPQHF
CDR3 DNA: TGTGCCAGCAGGACAGGTAATAGCAATCAGCCCCAGCATTTT